This T cell receptor beta chain derives from a study of Graves' ophthalmopathy and Graves' hyperthyroidism. This clonotype was recorded many times. Amplification of the TCR beta CDR3 regions used RNA transcripts (as template). HTBI primers primed a first-round RT-PCR, and a second-round multiplex PCR followed. TCRdb re-derived calls from the multiplex PCR reads in MiXCR, one entry per CDR3 protein. The sample holds 260,000 or so distinct CDR3 sequences; 45% to 55% are singletons and the top ten take around half. V dropped 8 bases and J dropped 2 bases, with 10 bases sitting between them. Germline V gene sequence: CDR1 LNHNV, CDR2 YYDKDF (reference sequence). The CDR3 has 14 amino acids.

Sample: peripheral blood. This TCR was recovered from an adult man with Graves' ophthalmopathy. This chain uses TRBV15 with TRBJ2-6; D gene unclear. This CDR3 reads CATSNRAGANVLTF. The CDR3 nucleotides read TGTGCCACCTCAAACCGGGCTGGGGCCAACGTCCTGACTTTC. The complete variable domain, with remaining parts taken from reference TRBV15 and TRBJ2-6, reads DAMVIQNPRYQVTQFGKPVTLSCSQTLNHNVMYWYQQKSSQAPKLLFHYYDKDFNNEADTPDNFQSRRPNTSFCFLDIRSPGLGDTAMYLCATSNRAGANVLTFGAGSRLTVL.